This T cell receptor (beta chain) was recorded in a study of blood T cells in healthy people across ages. Study information: About one barcoded TCR beta cDNA was captured per two T cells. Study-level results: PBMCs that were unsorted prevented a conclusive naive versus antigen-experienced comparison.

Next came a second PCR, run for about 6 to 12 cycles, which used a sample-barcoded 5' primer along with a J-beta primer mix. The template-switch adaptor was a 5' adaptor with 12 random nucleotides. It tagged each cDNA molecule. TCRdb analysed the 5' RACE reads with MiXCR anew, one entry per CDR3 protein. The sample lists about 940,000 distinct CDR3 sequences, approximately 49% occurring once. Concerning this clonotype: Its antigen is as yet unknown.

CDR1 is SGHRS, CDR2 YFSETQ, per germline. The CDR3 consists of 15 residues. The germline V and J ends were trimmed by 0 bases and 4 bases, with 11 bases remaining between them. This clonotype was obtained from a man aged 25 to 40 in good health. Sequenced input: blood. J is TRBJ2-1 and V is TRBV5-1, with TRBD2 as a possible D gene (6 bases). This CDR3 is CASSLVASAYNEQFF. CDR3 DNA: TGCGCCAGCAGCTTGGTGGCTAGCGCGTACAATGAGCAGTTCTTC.